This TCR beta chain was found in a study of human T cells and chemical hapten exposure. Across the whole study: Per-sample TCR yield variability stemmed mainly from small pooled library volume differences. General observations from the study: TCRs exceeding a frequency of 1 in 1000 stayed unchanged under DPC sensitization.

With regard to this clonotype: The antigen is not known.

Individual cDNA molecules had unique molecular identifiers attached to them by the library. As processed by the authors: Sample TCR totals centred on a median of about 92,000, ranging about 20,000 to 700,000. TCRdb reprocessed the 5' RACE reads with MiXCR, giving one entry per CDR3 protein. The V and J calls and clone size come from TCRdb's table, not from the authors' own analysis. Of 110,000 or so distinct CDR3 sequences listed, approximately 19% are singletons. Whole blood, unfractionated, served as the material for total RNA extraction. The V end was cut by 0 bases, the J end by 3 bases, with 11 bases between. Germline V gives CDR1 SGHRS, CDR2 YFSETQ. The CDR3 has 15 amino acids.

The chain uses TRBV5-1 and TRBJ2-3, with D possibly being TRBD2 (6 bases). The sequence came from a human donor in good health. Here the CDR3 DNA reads TGCGCCAGCAGCTTGGAGCGGGTTGGGACAGATACGCAGTATTTT. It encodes CASSLERVGTDTQYF.